The 14 T cell receptor beta chains below come from one sample, sequenced in a study of Ad26.COV2.S vaccination and SARS-CoV-2 variants. TCRdb's table, derived via immunoSEQ multiplex PCR, lists solely in-frame clones and lacks some. The sample includes 400,000 to 450,000 clones, roughly 90% of them seen just once. Sample treatment: over 15 received Ad26.COV2.S at low or high dose, single or two shots; 5 received placebo; per-sample allocation not given. Following the first vaccine or placebo injection, samples were taken on day 63. The sequencing here drew on peripheral blood, taken in a trial of Ad26.COV2.S vaccine versus placebo. These receptors were collected from a person between 18 and 60 years old who received the Ad26.COV2.S COVID-19 vaccine or a placebo.

The DNA of the CDR3 is TGTGCCATCAGTGCTGGAGGGTATGGGGATAACTATGGCTACACCTTC. It is translated as CAISAGGYGDNYGYTF. The chain recombines TRBV10-3 with TRBJ1-2; no clear D gene. Germline loops: CDR1 ENHRY, CDR2 SYGVKD. This CDR3 contains 16 residues. V lost 4 bases and J 1 base, leaving 16 bases between the germline ends.

This chain uses TRBV30 with TRBJ2-1, with 14 positions matching TRBD2. The germline V gene has CDR1 GTSNPN and CDR2 SVGIG (reference sequence). With 4 bases clipped from V and 5 bases from J, the junction kept 4 bases outside the gene matches. CDR3 length equals 15 residues. As DNA, the CDR3 is TGTGCCTGGAACCTGGGACTAGCGGGAGACAATGAGCAGTTCTTC. This gives the protein CAWNLGLAGDNEQFF.

The gene calls are TRBV21-1 and TRBJ1-4. TRBV21-1 is an annotated pseudogene. The CDR3 is 20 amino acids. CDR3 region: CASSKEVWGRGGYVREKLFF. The DNA for the CDR3 is TGTGCCAGCAGCAAAGAGGTTTGGGGACGGGGGGGATATGTTCGTGAAAAACTGTTTTTT.

CDR3 coding DNA: TGCGCCAGCAGCGTCCGGGACAGGAGCCTCGAGCAGTACTTC. It is translated as CASSVRDRSLEQYF. This chain links TRBV5-1 with TRBJ2-7, with 8 bases fitting TRBD1. This CDR3 has 14 amino acids. V lost 4 bases, J lost 6 bases, and 9 bases stayed unmatched. Germline CDR1 and CDR2: SGHRS and YFSETQ.

J is TRBJ2-2 and V is TRBV12-3 or TRBV12-4; D is undetermined. The CDR3 spans 13 residues. Trimming took off 0 bases at V and 4 bases at J, with 3 bases between the two ends. The CDR3 DNA follows: TGTGCCAGCAGTTTAGCAGGCACCGGGGAGCTGTTTTTT. Residues: CASSLAGTGELFF.

This clone appeared a few times. V and J are TRBV28 and TRBJ1-5; TRBD1 aligns across 7 bases. The CDR3 length is 15 residues. J was trimmed by 4 bases and V by 6 bases; bases with no gene match: 9. The germline CDR1 and CDR2 sequences are MDHEN and SYDVKM. CDR3 amino acids: CASSHKTGINQPQHF. In nucleotides, the CDR3 is TGTGCCAGCAGCCACAAGACAGGGATTAATCAGCCCCAGCATTTT.

The chain employs TRBV6-5 and TRBJ2-7, with TRBD2 matching over 7 bases. The germline V gene has CDR1 MNHEY and CDR2 SVGAGI. Unmatched junction bases numbered 7, after V lost 7 bases and J lost 4 bases. The CDR3 spans 13 residues. The CDR3: CASTPSGYYEQYF. The CDR3 DNA reads as TGTGCCAGCACTCCTAGCGGCTATTACGAGCAGTACTTC.

This clone was picked up one time. The chain combines TRBV6-5 with TRBJ2-7; weak D call: TRBD2 (6 bases). CDR1 MNHEY and CDR2 SVGAGI come from the germline V gene. The CDR3 is 13 residues long. V dropped 9 bases and J dropped 5 bases, with 17 bases sitting between them. CDR3 DNA sequence: TGTGCCAGTTCGGACGGGAGCTACGACGAGCAGTACTTC. Its protein product is CASSDGSYDEQYF.

As to this clone: Other DNA sequences of this sample code for an identical CDR3. The chain carries TRBV4-3 and TRBJ1-5, with 8 bases lining up with TRBD1. J lost 7 bases, V lost 3 bases, and 2 bases had no gene match. The CDR3 is 13 amino acids. CDR1 is LGHNA, CDR2 YSLEER, per germline. The CDR3 DNA reads TGCGCCAGCAGCCAGGACAGGGAACAGCCCCAGCATTTT. Residues: CASSQDREQPQHF.

The genes are TRBV7-9 and TRBJ2-7; a weak D match, TRBD2 (8 bases). CDR1 and CDR2 from the germline V gene are SEHNR and FQNEAQ (reference sequence). The ends were cut back, 5 bases at V and 2 bases at J, with 25 bases in the middle. CDR3 length: 18 amino acids. As DNA, the CDR3 is TGTGCCAGCAGCACGCGGACAGGCTCGGCGGGAGGACCCTACGAGCAGTACTTC. Its protein product is CASSTRTGSAGGPYEQYF.

V gene TRBV11-2 combines with J gene TRBJ2-1; 12 bases are shared with TRBD1. This CDR3 has 17 residues. Unmatched junction bases numbered 14, after V lost 5 bases and J lost 9 bases. Germline values: CDR1 SGHAT, CDR2 FQNNGV. The CDR3 sequence: CASSPRRDRGQAFEQFF. CDR3 DNA sequence: TGTGCCAGCAGCCCTCGCCGGGACAGGGGGCAAGCTTTTGAGCAGTTCTTC.

The chain links TRBV29-1 to TRBJ2-1; 8 bases are shared with TRBD2. Germline-derived CDR1 and CDR2 are SQVTM and ANQGSEA. The length of the CDR3 is 14 residues. V shed 7 bases and J 1 base; nucleotides not matched to a gene: 6. The CDR3 loop reads CSDRLARSYNEQFF. The DNA of the CDR3 is TGCAGCGACCGACTAGCGAGGTCCTACAATGAGCAGTTCTTC.

V gene TRBV27 combines with J gene TRBJ2-1, with TRBD1 matching 8 bases. J was trimmed by 9 bases and V by 5 bases; bases with no gene match: 9. From germline, CDR1 is MNHEY and CDR2 SMNVEV (reference sequence). This CDR3 spans 14 amino acids. CDR3 region: CASSPWTGRSEQFF. The CDR3 DNA reads TGTGCCAGCAGTCCCTGGACAGGGAGGAGTGAGCAGTTCTTC.

The rearrangement uses TRBV27 and TRBJ2-7; TRBD1 agrees at 8 bases. The CDR3 is made up of 16 amino acids. V gave up 5 bases and J gave up 2 bases; unmatched junction bases: 11. Germline V lookup: CDR1 MNHEY, CDR2 SMNVEV (reference sequence). CDR3 DNA: TGTGCCAGCAGTCCCATACCGGGACAGGCTACCTACGAGCAGTACTTC. This codes for CASSPIPGQATYEQYF.